Listed below are T cell receptor beta chains from one sample, sequenced in a study of blood T cell repertoires in COVID-19. Here immunoSEQ multiplex PCR was the method, and the copy in TCRdb shows in-frame clones only, minus some. The table has 100,000 to 120,000 clones, roughly 80% seen once. The specimen sequenced was peripheral blood. The receptors were gathered from an elderly woman with acute or convalescent COVID-19. The CDR3 runs from the conserved cysteine through the conserved F or W. The D gene is left open where the match is weak. Part of the rows lack a size; the others show once, few, many or a class for expanded clones.

D gene	V gene	J gene	clone size	CDR3 DNA	CDR3 protein
TRBD1	TRBV5-4	TRBJ1-6	-	TGTGCCAGCAGCGCGGGACAGGGGAATTCACCCCTCCACTTT	CASSAGQGNSPLHF
TRBD2	TRBV19	TRBJ2-1	-	TGTGCCAGTAGTATAATGGCGGGAGGCAACTACAATGAGCAGTTCTTC	CASSIMAGGNYNEQFF
-	TRBV2	TRBJ1-4	-	TGTGCCAGCAGCTACAGGGAGGGCGAAAAACTGTTTTTT	CASSYREGEKLFF
TRBD2	TRBV7-2	TRBJ2-5	-	TGTGCCAGCAGCTTAGCGGCTAGCGGGAGGGCCCGTGAGACCCAGTACTTC	CASSLAASGRARETQYF
TRBD1	TRBV24-1	TRBJ1-2	-	TGTGCCACCAGTGATTCGGGACAGGGAGAGAGTTATGGCTACACCTTC	CATSDSGQGESYGYTF
-	TRBV5-1	TRBJ2-6	once	TGCGCCAGCAGCTTGGGGACAGTTGTCTCTGGGGCCAACGTCCTGACTTTC	CASSLGTVVSGANVLTF
-	TRBV7-2	TRBJ1-6	few	TGTGCCAGCAGGACTCAGACCCGCGGGTCGAATTCACCCCTCCACTTT	CASRTQTRGSNSPLHF
-	TRBV18	TRBJ1-1	-	TGTGCCAGCTCTCCCGCGGGACTTGAAGCTTTCTTT	CASSPAGLEAFF
TRBD1	TRBV7-9	TRBJ1-6	-	TGTGCCAGCAGCTTAGGGAGACAGGGTGGTAATTCACCCCTCCACTTT	CASSLGRQGGNSPLHF
-	TRBV28	TRBJ1-1	-	TGTGCCAGCAGCTCCCCCGGGGGGGGAAGGACTGAAGCTTTCTTT	CASSSPGGGRTEAFF